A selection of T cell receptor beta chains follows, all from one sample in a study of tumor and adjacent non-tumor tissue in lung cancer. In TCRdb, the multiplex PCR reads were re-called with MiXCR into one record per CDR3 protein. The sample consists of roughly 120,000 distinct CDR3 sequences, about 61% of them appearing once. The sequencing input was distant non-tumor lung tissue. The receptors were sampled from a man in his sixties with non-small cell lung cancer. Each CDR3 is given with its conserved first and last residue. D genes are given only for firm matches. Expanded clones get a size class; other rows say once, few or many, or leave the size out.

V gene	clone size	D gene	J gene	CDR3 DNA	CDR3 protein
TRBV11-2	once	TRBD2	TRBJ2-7	TGTGCCAGCAGTCGTAGCGGGAGGGCGGGTGAGCAGTACTTC	CASSRSGRAGEQYF
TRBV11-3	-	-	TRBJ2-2	TGTGCCAGCAGCATACCGACTAGCGGGGAGCTGTTTTTT	CASSIPTSGELFF
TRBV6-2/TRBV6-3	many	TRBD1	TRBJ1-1	TGTGCCAGCAGTTACTTTCAAGGACAGGCGGCTATTCCTGAAGCTTTCTTT	CASSYFQGQAAIPEAFF
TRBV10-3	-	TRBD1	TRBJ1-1	TGTGCCATCAGAGATGACACAGGGGAGCAGACTGAAGCTTTCTTT	CAIRDDTGEQTEAFF
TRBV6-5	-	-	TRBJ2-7	TGTGCCAGCAGCCCCACAACAGGTCGGACTGGAACCTACGAGCAGAACTTC	CASSPTTGRTGTYEQNF
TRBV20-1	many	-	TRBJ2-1	TGCAGTGCTATCCCGGGGGGCCCCCTCTACAATGAGCAGTTCTTC	CSAIPGGPLYNEQFF
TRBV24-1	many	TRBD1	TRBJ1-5	TGTGCCACCAGTACGGGACAGGTCCCCAATCAGCCCCAGCATTTT	CATSTGQVPNQPQHF
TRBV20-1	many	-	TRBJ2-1	TGCAGTGCTAGGGGGTCTTTGTACAATGAGCAGTTCTTC	CSARGSLYNEQFF
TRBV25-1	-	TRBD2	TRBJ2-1	TGTGCCAGCAGTCCCATACGGGGCGGGGGTACAGCCGGATACAATGATCAGTTCTTC	CASSPIRGGGTAGYNDQFF
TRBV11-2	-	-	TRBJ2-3	TGTGCCAGCATCTTAGTATCAGATACGCAGTATTTT	CASILVSDTQYF
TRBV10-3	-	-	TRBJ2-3	TGTGTCATCGGGCCGACCACAGATACGCAGTGTTTT	CVIGPTTDTQCF
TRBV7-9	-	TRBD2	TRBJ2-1	TGTGCCAACAGCTTTGTTAGACTAGCGGGAGGTTTCTACAATGAGCAGTTCTTC	CANSFVRLAGGFYNEQFF
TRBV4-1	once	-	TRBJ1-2	TGCGCCAGCTGCCCTTGGACCACGTACTATGTCTACACCTTC	CASCPWTTYYVYTF
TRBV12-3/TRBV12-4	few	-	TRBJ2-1	TGTGTCAGTAGTCTAACATGGGGCAGCCTCAATGAGCAGTTCTTC	CVSSLTWGSLNEQFF
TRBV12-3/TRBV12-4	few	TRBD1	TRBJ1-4	TGTGCCAGCAGTACTCGGACAGGGGGTGGTGAAAACCTGTTTTTT	CASSTRTGGGENLFF
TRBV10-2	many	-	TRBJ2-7	TGCGCCAGCAGTGAGAGGGGGATCGAGCAGTACTTC	CASSERGIEQYF
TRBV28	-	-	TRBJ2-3	TGTGCCAGCAGTTTAGACCGGGCCCGGACGCAGTATTTT	CASSLDRARTQYF
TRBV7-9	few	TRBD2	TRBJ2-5	TGTGCCAGCAGCTTCGGACTAGCGGGGCAAGAGACCCAGTACTTC	CASSFGLAGQETQYF
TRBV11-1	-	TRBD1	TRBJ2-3	TGTGCCAGCAACGCTACAGGGGGCGACACAGATCCACAGTATTTT	CASNATGGDTDPQYF
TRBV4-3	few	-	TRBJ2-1	TGCGCCAGCATCCAAGGGGCGAGGGTTTTCTACAATGAGCAATTCTTC	CASIQGARVFYNEQFF
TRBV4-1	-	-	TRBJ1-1	TGCGCCAGCAGCACAGCCCAGGTGAACTCTGAAGCTTTCTTT	CASSTAQVNSEAFF
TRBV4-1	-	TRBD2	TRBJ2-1	TGCGCCAGCAGCCACTCTTCTAGCGGTGGGGAGCAGTTCTTC	CASSHSSSGGEQFF
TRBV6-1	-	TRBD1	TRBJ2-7	TGTGCTAGCAGAGGGAATGTCCGGGACAGAAGCTACGAGCAGTACTTC	CASRGNVRDRSYEQYF
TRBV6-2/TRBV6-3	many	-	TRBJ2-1	TGTGCCAGCAGTTACTCGACAATCTACAATGAGCAGTTCTTC	CASSYSTIYNEQFF
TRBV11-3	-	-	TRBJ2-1	TGTGCCAGCAGCTTAGAAAGACTATCCAATGAGCAGTTCTTC	CASSLERLSNEQFF
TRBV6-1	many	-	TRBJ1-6	TGTGCCAGCAACGAATTGACAGGCAGTTCACCCCTCCACTTT	CASNELTGSSPLHF
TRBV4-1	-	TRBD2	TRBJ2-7	TGCGCGAGCAACCAAGAGCGGGACCTACGCACCTACGAGCAGTATTTC	CASNQERDLRTYEQYF
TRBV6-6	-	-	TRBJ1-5	TGTACCAGCAGTTACGTTCGGGTAGGTCAGCCCCAGCATTTT	CTSSYVRVGQPQHF
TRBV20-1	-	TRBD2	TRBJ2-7	TGCAGTGTTAGAGAAGGACTAGCGGGGACCTACGAGCAGTACTTC	CSVREGLAGTYEQYF
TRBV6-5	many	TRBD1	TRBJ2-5	TGTGCCAGCAGTTACTCAGCCACAGGGGCAAGCTGGCAAGAGACCCAGTACTTC	CASSYSATGASWQETQYF
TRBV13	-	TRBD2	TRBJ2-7	TGTGCCAGCAGTTCCAGGGGTAGCGGGGTCACCTACGAGCAGTACTTC	CASSSRGSGVTYEQYF
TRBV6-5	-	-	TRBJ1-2	TGTGCCAGCAGTTACAGCTGGTTGGGCCAAAACTATGGTTACACCTTC	CASSYSWLGQNYGYTF
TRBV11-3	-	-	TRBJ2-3	TGTGCCAGCAGCCTCTTAAGGGGGGATACGCAATATTTT	CASSLLRGDTQYF
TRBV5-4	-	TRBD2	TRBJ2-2	TGTGCCAGCACCTCGCGGCTAGCGGGAGGGTCGAACACCGGGGAGCTGTTTTTT	CASTSRLAGGSNTGELFF
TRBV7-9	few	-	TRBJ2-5	TGTGCCAGCAGCTACACCTCATCAGCCCTGACGGAGACCCAGTACTTC	CASSYTSSALTETQYF
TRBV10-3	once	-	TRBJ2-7	TGTGCCATCGCGGAGGGCGTGTACGAGCAGTACTTC	CAIAEGVYEQYF
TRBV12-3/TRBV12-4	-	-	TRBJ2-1	TGTGCCAGCAGTTTAGCGGGGGTCTCCTACTATGAGCAGGTCTTC	CASSLAGVSYYEQVF
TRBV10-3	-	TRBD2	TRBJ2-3	TGTGCCATCAGTGAGAGGAAGGGACTAGCGGGGGGCGGCACTAATACGCAGTATTTT	CAISERKGLAGGGTNTQYF
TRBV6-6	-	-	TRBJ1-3	-	CVSSWGQGTGNTIYF
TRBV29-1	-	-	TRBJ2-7	TGCAGCGTTCGGAGGGGGGGCTCCTACGAGCAGCACTTC	CSVRRGGSYEQHF
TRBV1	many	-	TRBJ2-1	TGCACCAGCAGCCAAGATCCCGACTTCCTAGCCTACAATGAGCAGTTCTTC	CTSSQDPDFLAYNEQFF
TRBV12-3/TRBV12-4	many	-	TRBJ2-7	TGTGCCAGCAGTACCCCGGGGGCCCACGAGCAGTACTTC	CASSTPGAHEQYF
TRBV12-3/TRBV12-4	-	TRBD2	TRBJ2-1	TGTGCCAGCAACCTGGGCGGGAGTCACAATGAACACTTCTTC	CASNLGGSHNEHFF
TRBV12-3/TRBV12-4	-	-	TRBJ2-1	TGTGCCAGCAGTTTCTCCTATGAGCAGTTCTTC	CASSFSYEQFF
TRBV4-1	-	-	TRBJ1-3	TGCGCCAACTGCCAATCCTCAGAGATTGGAAACACCATATATTTT	CANCQSSEIGNTIYF
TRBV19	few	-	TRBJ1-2	TGTGCCAGTAGGGAGGGCCTGAACTATGGCTACACCTTC	CASREGLNYGYTF
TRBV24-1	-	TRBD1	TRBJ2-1	TGTGCCACCAGTATGGACAGGGATGAGCAGTTCTTC	CATSMDRDEQFF
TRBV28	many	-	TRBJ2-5	TGTGCCAGCAGTCCCCTAGGAGGGAGGAGAGAGACCCAGTACTTC	CASSPLGGRRETQYF
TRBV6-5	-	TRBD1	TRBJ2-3	TGTGACAGCAGTTACTCGATGTGGACAGGGGGCTCCACAGATACGCAGTATTTT	CDSSYSMWTGGSTDTQYF
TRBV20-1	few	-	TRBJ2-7	TGCAGTGCTAGAGATCAGGGAGGGGGCGAGGTGGACGAGCAGTACTTC	CSARDQGGGEVDEQYF
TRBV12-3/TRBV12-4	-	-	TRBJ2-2	TGTGCCAGCAGGTCCCGGTCGGACACCGGGGAGTTGTTTTTT	CASRSRSDTGELFF
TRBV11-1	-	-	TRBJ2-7	TGTGCCAGCAGCTTAGGACTCTTTGGCGAGAAATACTTC	CASSLGLFGEKYF
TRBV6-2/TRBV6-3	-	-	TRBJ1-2	TGTGCCAGCAATCACTCCCCGATCCTCCCTAACTATGGCTACACCTTC	CASNHSPILPNYGYTF
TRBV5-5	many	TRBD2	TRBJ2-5	TGTGCCAGCAGCCATCGTGGCGGGGGGGAGGAGACCCAGTACTTC	CASSHRGGGEETQYF
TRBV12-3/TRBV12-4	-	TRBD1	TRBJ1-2	TGTGCCAGCAGCTTATTGCCGGGACAGGGTAACTATGGCTACACCTTC	CASSLLPGQGNYGYTF